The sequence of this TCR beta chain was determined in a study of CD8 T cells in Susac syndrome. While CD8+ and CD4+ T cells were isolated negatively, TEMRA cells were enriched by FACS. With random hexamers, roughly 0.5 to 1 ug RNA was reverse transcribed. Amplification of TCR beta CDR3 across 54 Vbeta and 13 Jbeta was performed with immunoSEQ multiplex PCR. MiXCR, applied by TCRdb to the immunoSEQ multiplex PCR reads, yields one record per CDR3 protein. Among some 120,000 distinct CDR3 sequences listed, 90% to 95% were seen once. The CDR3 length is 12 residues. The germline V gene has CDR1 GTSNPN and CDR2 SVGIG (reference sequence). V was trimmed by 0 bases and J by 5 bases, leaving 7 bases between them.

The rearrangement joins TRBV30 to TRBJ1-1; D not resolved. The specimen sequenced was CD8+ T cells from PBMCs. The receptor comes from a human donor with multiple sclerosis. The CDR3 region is CAWSVVGTEAFF. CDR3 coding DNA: TGTGCCTGGAGTGTAGTTGGAACTGAAGCTTTCTTT.